This TCR beta chain stems from a study of blood T cells in healthy people across ages. Turning to the study itself: Template switching retrieved approximately one barcoded beta molecule for each two T cells.

Comment on this clonotype: The antigen remains undetermined.

The CDR3 loop spans 12 amino acids. Germline loops: CDR1 ENHRY, CDR2 SYGVKD. Overall study results and limits: Per million T cells, TCR beta diversity dropped about linearly as age rose.

With a J-beta primer mix and a sample-barcoded 5' primer, a second PCR ran roughly 7 to 11 cycles. The template-switch adaptor was a 5' adaptor with 12 random nucleotides. It tagged each cDNA molecule. TCRdb recomputed calls from the 5' RACE reads with MiXCR, one row per CDR3 protein. This sample has approximately 790,000 distinct CDR3 sequences, with around 62% found just once. J is TRBJ2-5 and V is TRBV10-3; tentatively, D is TRBD1 (6 bases). The J call is uncertain, as TRBJ2-7 better fits the DNA end. Sample: blood. The receptor comes from a man under 40 in good health. This chain's CDR3 is CAITGDTYEQYF. The DNA for the CDR3 is TGTGCCATCACAGGGGATACCTACGAGCAGTACTTC.